The rows below give T cell receptor beta chains drawn from one sample of a study of graft-versus-host responses after intestinal transplantation. These receptors are not linked to any known antigen. The table came from immunoSEQ multiplex PCR; TCRdb's copy has only in-frame clones and leaves some out. The data hold 130,000 to 150,000 clones, with around 90% observed a single time. The starting material was unstimulated CD4+ T cells sorted from spleen or lymph node cells, obtained before intestinal transplant. Source of these receptors: a human donor who received an intestinal transplant. CDR3s leave out the opening cysteine and the closing phenylalanine or tryptophan.

J | V | CDR3
TRBJ1-1 | TRBV11-2 | ASSTTGGTTEAF
TRBJ2-7 | TRBV9 | ASSVGRLSNYEQY
NA | TRBV28 | ASSPLELKAGDAIPVYEQY
TRBJ1-4 | TRBV30 | AWRGGANEKLF
TRBJ2-1 | TRBV7-3 | ASSSIAGGARGEQF
TRBJ1-5 | TRBV30 | AWQRSLNQPQH
TRBJ1-2 | TRBV7-2 | ASTRAGQGHGYT
TRBJ2-1 | TRBV21-1 | ASATGGRNEQF
TRBJ1-1 | TRBV28 | ASTINTEAF
TRBJ1-6 | TRBV6-5 | ASHGANSPLH
TRBJ2-1 | TRBV7-9 | ASSLIKGLNEQF
TRBJ1-1 | TRBV9 | ASSPGVLYTEAF
TRBJ1-5 | TRBV27 | ASSKGQGGQPQH
TRBJ2-5 | TRBV7-3 | ASSLFAGSETQY
TRBJ2-7 | TRBV10-3 | ATSGAGGYYEQY
TRBJ2-7 | TRBV6-1 | ASTGTVPYEQY
TRBJ2-5 | TRBV18 | ASSPGRRETQY
TRBJ2-1 | TRBV7-2 | ASSLYVSTSGLLYNEQF
TRBJ2-7 | TRBV14 | ASSQGGTGAKVYEQY
TRBJ2-7 | TRBV5-1 | ASSPGPDGLSYEQY
TRBJ2-7 | TRBV6-6 | ASSYATAGEQY
NA | TRBV5-4 | ASSSRGRIRSSYEQY
TRBJ1-1 | TRBV18 | ASSQNQVYGGNTEAF
TRBJ1-3 | TRBV6-5 | ASSSSTPRGNTIY
TRBJ1-5 | TRBV6-5 | ASSRGPAGDQPQH
TRBJ2-7 | TRBV6-1 | ASGLGYEQY
TRBJ2-5 | TRBV23-1 | ASTPGREPETQY
TRBJ1-1 | TRBV28 | ASSDEGQAF
TRBJ2-5 | TRBV18 | ASSPLYWSGKLRQETQY
TRBJ1-1 | TRBV28 | ASSGTGGYTEAF
TRBJ1-1 | TRBV6-6 | ASSYSFGREAF
TRBJ2-2 | TRBV6-1 | ASSEVWGTGELF
TRBJ1-1 | TRBV9 | ASSVATREGDTEAF
TRBJ1-2 | TRBV28 | ASSLGDRIYGYT
TRBJ1-5 | TRBV29-1 | SVVTQSEPQH
TRBJ1-1 | TRBV4-2 | ASSQTGWGTEAF
TRBJ2-1 | TRBV28 | ASSATGTVSWDEQF
TRBJ2-7 | TRBV27 | ASSLSTPGRGDEQY
TRBJ2-7 | TRBV19 | ASSIGGGYEQY
TRBJ2-1 | TRBV15 | ATSRVRGQVLQF
NA | TRBV28 | ASRGDGSYEQY
TRBJ2-7 | TRBV5-1 | ASSFGGSYEQY
TRBJ2-7 | TRBV9 | ASSVSAPGTGYPYEQY
TRBJ1-5 | TRBV5-4 | ASSGRNQPQH
TRBJ2-7 | TRBV19 | ASSRTGTSAFYEQY